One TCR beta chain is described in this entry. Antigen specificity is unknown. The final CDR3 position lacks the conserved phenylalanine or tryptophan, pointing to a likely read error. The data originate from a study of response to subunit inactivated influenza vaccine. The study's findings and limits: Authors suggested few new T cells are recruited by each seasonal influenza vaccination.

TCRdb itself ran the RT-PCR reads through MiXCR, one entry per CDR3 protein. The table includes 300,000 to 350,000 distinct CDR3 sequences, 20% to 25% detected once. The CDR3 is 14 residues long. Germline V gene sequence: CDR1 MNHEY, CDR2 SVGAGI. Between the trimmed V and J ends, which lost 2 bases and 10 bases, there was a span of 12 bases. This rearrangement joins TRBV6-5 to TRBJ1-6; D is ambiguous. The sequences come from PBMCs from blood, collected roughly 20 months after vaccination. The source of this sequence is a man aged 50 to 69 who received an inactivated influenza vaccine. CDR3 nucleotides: TGTGCCAGCAGTTACAGAAGTATGGGCTCACCCCTCCACTAT. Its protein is CASSYRSMGSPLHY.